Ten or more counts support the clone carrying this T cell receptor beta chain. One entry per CDR3 protein results from TCRdb running MiXCR on the PCR reads. The sample includes about 24,000 distinct CDR3 sequences, 30% to 40% of them seen just once. Germline loops: CDR1 MDHEN, CDR2 SYDVKM. This CDR3 comprises 12 residues. Between the trimmed V and J ends, which lost 6 bases and 5 bases, there was a span of 10 bases. These data originate in a study of tumor-infiltrating lymphocytes in oesophageal squamous cell carcinoma. Sequencing input: esophageal tumor tissue. The genes are TRBV28 and TRBJ1-2, with unresolved D. This TCR derives from a male donor with esophageal squamous cell carcinoma. DNA of the CDR3: TGTGCCAGCAGGCCTGTAGGGTATGGCTACACCTTC. Translating gives CASRPVGYGYTF.